Given below is one T cell receptor beta chain in context. Repertoires were generated with immunoSEQ multiplex PCR, while TCRdb's copy carries only in-frame clones and drops some. The sample includes around 250,000 clones, around 84% of them seen just once. There are 16 residues in the CDR3. Germline assignment: CDR1 SGHTA and CDR2 FQGNSA. The trim removed 1 base at V and 8 bases at J, leaving 10 bases unmatched. The sample is drawn from a study of blood T cell repertoires in COVID-19. The sequence was obtained from a woman in her 70s with active or convalescent COVID-19. Sequences were obtained from peripheral blood. J is TRBJ2-3 and V is TRBV7-2; 9 nucleotides agree with TRBD2. The CDR3 bases are TGTGCCAGCAGCTTAGGTCCTAGCGGGGTGGGAGGTACGCAGTATTTT. Translating gives CASSLGPSGVGGTQYF. The variable domain in full, with the rest retrieved from reference TRBV7-2 and TRBJ2-3, is GAGVSQSPSNKVTEKGKDVELRCDPISGHTALYWYRQSLGQGLEFLIYFQGNSAPDKSGLPSDRFSAERTGGSVSTLTIQRTQQEDSAVYLCASSLGPSGVGGTQYFGPGTRLTVL.